These 17 T cell receptor beta chains were sequenced from one sample in a study of cytomegalovirus exposure and HLA in healthy donors. In the PCR, 60 Vbeta and 13 Jbeta primers were used. Some clones are missing from TCRdb's copy, which holds only in-frame ones; the method was immunoSEQ multiplex PCR. Across about 130,000 clones, the top ten clones capture 0.9% to 1.2% of the sample. The sample taken for sequencing was PBMCs. These TCRs come from a man between 18 and 29 years old in good health and CMV-seronegative.

The chain joins TRBV6-5 to TRBJ1-5; 7 nucleotides match TRBD1. This CDR3 spans 14 amino acids. Germline V gene lookup returns CDR1 MNHEY and CDR2 SVGAGI. After removal of 6 bases from V and 3 bases from J, the junction contained 5 bases not matched to a gene. The CDR3 reads CASRPTGDNQPQHF. The CDR3, as DNA: TGTGCCAGCAGACCCACAGGGGACAATCAGCCCCAGCATTTT.

The chain joins TRBV7-2 to TRBJ2-5, with D maybe TRBD1 (5 bases). Germline CDR1 reads SGHTA; CDR2 reads FQGNSA. The CDR3 is made up of 14 amino acids. The V and J ends lost 3 bases and 3 bases respectively, with 11 bases between them. CDR3 sequence reads: CASSLDIGEETQYF. CDR3 coding DNA: TGTGCCAGCAGCTTGGACATAGGGGAAGAGACCCAGTACTTC.

The chain is built from TRBV6-1 and TRBJ2-1; 8 nucleotides match TRBD1. This CDR3 spans 13 amino acids. The V and J ends lost 11 bases and 4 bases, in that order; junction bases with no gene match: 7. CDR1 is MNHNS, CDR2 SASEGT, per germline. In DNA, the CDR3 is TGTGCCGGAGGGACAGGCGTATACAATGAGCAGTTCTTC. Translation gives CAGGTGVYNEQFF.

The chain uses TRBV27 and TRBJ2-1; 16 bases line up with TRBD2. In germline, CDR1 is MNHEY, CDR2 SMNVEV (reference sequence). J gave up 4 bases and V 6 bases, and 6 bases lay outside the gene matches. This CDR3 has 17 residues. The CDR3 DNA is TGTGCCAGCAGGGGACTAGCGGGAGGGCCGAGGTACAATGAGCAGTTCTTC. Protein product: CASRGLAGGPRYNEQFF.

This chain connects TRBV30 to TRBJ2-4; 7 bases agree with TRBD2. Germline V gene data show CDR1 as GTSNPN and CDR2 as SVGIG (reference sequence). V gave up 1 base and J gave up 5 bases; unmatched junction bases: 11. This CDR3 spans 16 amino acids. As DNA, the CDR3 is TGTGCCTGGAGTGGGGGGGGTAGTATGCGAGAAAACATTCAGTACTTC. This sequence encodes CAWSGGGSMRENIQYF.

The chain has TRBV6-1 and TRBJ1-1; D gene uncertain. CDR3 length: 12 amino acids. The V gene's germline CDR1 is MNHNS and CDR2 SASEGT. The germline V and J ends were trimmed by 9 bases and 4 bases, with 12 bases remaining between them. The CDR3 here is CASPRGGTEAFF. DNA for the CDR3: TGTGCCAGTCCCCGGGGTGGCACTGAAGCTTTCTTT.

This rearrangement joins TRBV5-3 to TRBJ2-7; 9 positions agree with TRBD2. TRBV5-3 is assigned to the ORF class and has an uncertain function. With 1 base clipped from V and 9 bases from J, the junction kept 20 bases outside the gene matches. CDR3 length equals 18 residues. The chain's CDR3 is CARSLWGRSGRPNTGQYF. CDR3 nucleotides: TGTGCCAGAAGCTTGTGGGGGAGGAGCGGGAGGCCGAATACGGGGCAGTACTTC.

This chain uses TRBV28 with TRBJ2-3, with TRBD2 matching 7 bases. This CDR3 comprises 15 residues. Losses at the gene ends were 2 bases for V and 4 bases for J; bases not matched to a gene: 6. Germline V gene sequence: CDR1 MDHEN, CDR2 SYDVKM. The CDR3 DNA is TGTGCCAGCAGTTTACCAGCGGGATCAGCAGATACGCAGTATTTT. This codes for CASSLPAGSADTQYF.

V gene TRBV30 combines with J gene TRBJ2-5; 9 bases agree with TRBD2. The CDR3 loop spans 15 amino acids. In germline, CDR1 is GTSNPN, CDR2 SVGIG (reference sequence). V dropped 0 bases and J dropped 4; count of bases not matched to a gene: 6. CDR3 amino acids: CAWSVLRGGGETQYF. As DNA, the CDR3 is TGTGCCTGGAGTGTCTTGCGGGGGGGAGGAGAGACCCAGTACTTC. Filled out from reference TRBV30 and TRBJ2-5, the complete variable domain reads SQTIHQWPATLVQPVGSPLSLECTVEGTSNPNLYWYRQAAGRGLQLLFYSVGIGQISSEVPQNLSASRPQDRQFILSSKKLLLSDSGFYLCAWSVLRGGGETQYFGPGTRLLVL.

The rearrangement uses TRBV9 and TRBJ1-2; D gene unclear. The ends were cut back, 1 base at V and 0 bases at J, with 10 bases in the middle. Per germline, CDR1 SGDLS and CDR2 YYNGEE. The CDR3 is made up of 15 amino acids. The CDR3 spells CASSVLTVPNYGYTF. DNA for the CDR3: TGTGCCAGCAGCGTATTAACGGTCCCTAACTATGGCTACACCTTC.

The chain has TRBV4-1 and TRBJ2-7, with a weak D call TRBD2 (5 bases). Per the germline V gene, CDR1 is MGHRA and CDR2 is YSYEKL. V dropped 6 bases and J dropped 5 bases, with 14 bases sitting between them. The CDR3 is 13 amino acids. The CDR3 nucleotides read TGCGCCAGCAGGAGAGGGTCCAAGGACGAGCAGTACTTC. It translates to CASRRGSKDEQYF.

The V gene is TRBV7-9, the J gene TRBJ2-1, with 13 bases matching TRBD2. In germline, CDR1 is SEHNR, CDR2 FQNEAQ (reference sequence). The CDR3 loop spans 14 amino acids. Trimming cost V 6 bases and J 8 bases; bases outside gene matches: 4. CDR3 nucleotides: TGTGCCAGCAGACGGACTAGCGGGAGCCATGAGCAGTTCTTC. This translates into CASRRTSGSHEQFF.

The rearrangement uses TRBV11-2 and TRBJ1-2; D unresolved. Per the germline V gene, CDR1 is SGHAT and CDR2 is FQNNGV. The CDR3 consists of 11 residues. Trimming cost V 1 base and J 7 bases, with 4 bases left between them. CDR3 DNA: TGTGCCAGCAGCTTAGGGGCTGGCTACACCTTC. It is translated as CASSLGAGYTF. Supplemented by reference TRBV11-2 and TRBJ1-2, the full variable domain reads EAGVAQSPRYKIIEKRQSVAFWCNPISGHATLYWYQQILGQGPKLLIQFQNNGVVDDSQLPKDRFSAERLKGVDSTLKIQPAKLEDSAVYLCASSLGAGYTFGSGTRLTVV.

The chain combines TRBV5-8 with TRBJ1-2; D remains ambiguous. Deletions cut 4 bases from V and 0 bases from J, with 7 bases between. The CDR3 contains 13 residues. Per germline, CDR1 SGHTS and CDR2 YDEGEE. The CDR3 sequence: CASSITANYGYTF. Written as DNA, the CDR3 is TGTGCCAGCAGCATAACAGCTAACTATGGCTACACCTTC.

V gene TRBV5-4 combines with J gene TRBJ2-5; 8 bases align to TRBD2. With 3 bases clipped from V and 4 bases from J, the junction kept 5 bases outside the gene matches. The CDR3 extends over 14 amino acids. Germline CDR1 is SGHNT and CDR2 is YYREEE (reference sequence). CDR3 sequence reads: CASSSGGVRETQYF. CDR3 nucleotides: TGTGCCAGCAGCTCGGGGGGGGTAAGAGAGACCCAGTACTTC. The full variable domain, with the rest looked up from reference TRBV5-4 and TRBJ2-5, is ETGVTQSPTHLIKTRGQQVTLRCSSQSGHNTVSWYQQALGQGPQFIFQYYREEENGRGNFPPRFSGLQFPNYSSELNVNALELDDSALYLCASSSGGVRETQYFGPGTRLLVL.

The chain employs TRBV5-1 and TRBJ1-1; 8 bases agree with TRBD1. This CDR3 spans 14 amino acids. The V gene end was trimmed by 0 bases and the J gene end by 6 bases; junction bases not matched to a gene: 4. Per germline, CDR1 SGHRS and CDR2 YFSETQ. The CDR3 DNA is TGCGCCAGCAGCTTGGCTCCGACAGGGGCTGAAGCTTTCTTT. This encodes CASSLAPTGAEAFF.

The CDR3 DNA reads TGTGCCTGGGGAGGGAACACTGAAGCTTTCTTT. It is translated as CAWGGNTEAFF. The V call is TRBV30, the J call TRBJ1-1; D ambiguous. V was shortened by 5 bases and J by 1 base, with 5 bases between the two germline ends. The germline CDR1 and CDR2 sequences are GTSNPN and SVGIG (reference sequence). CDR3 size: 11 residues.